This TCR beta chain was identified during a study of early stage breast cancer tumors. Study-wide context: ER+/PR+/HER2- status applied to twelve of 16 invasive breast tumors.

This CDR3 is built from 14 residues. TCRdb's table, derived via immunoSEQ multiplex PCR, lists solely in-frame clones and lacks some. The table has around 71,000 clones, roughly 80% seen once; the top ten hold more than 3%. The sequenced sample was blood. The gene calls are TRBV21-1 and TRBJ2-1; the D call in the table, TRBD2, was not verified against the DNA. TRBV21-1 is deemed a pseudogene. The clonotype was recovered from a person between 55 and 70 years old with breast cancer. CDR3 in DNA: TGTGCCAGCACGATCCAGCGGGGGGCCAATGAGCAGTTCTTC. Translating gives CASTIQRGANEQFF.